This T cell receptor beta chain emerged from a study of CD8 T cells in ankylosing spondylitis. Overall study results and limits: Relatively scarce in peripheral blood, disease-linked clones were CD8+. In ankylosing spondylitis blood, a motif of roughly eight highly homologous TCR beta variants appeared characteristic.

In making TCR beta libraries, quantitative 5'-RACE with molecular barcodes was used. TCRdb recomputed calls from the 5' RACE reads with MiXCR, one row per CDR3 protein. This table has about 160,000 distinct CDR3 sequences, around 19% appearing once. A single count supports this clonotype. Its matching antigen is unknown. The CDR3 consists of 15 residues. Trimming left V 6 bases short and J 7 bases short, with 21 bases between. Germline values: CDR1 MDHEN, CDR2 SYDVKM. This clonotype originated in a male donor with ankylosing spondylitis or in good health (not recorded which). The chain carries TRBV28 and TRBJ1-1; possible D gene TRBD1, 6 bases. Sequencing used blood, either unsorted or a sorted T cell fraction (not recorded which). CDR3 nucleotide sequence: TGTGCCAGCAGATCTATCAGGACAGACGCGTTTGAAGCTTTCTTT. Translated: CASRSIRTDAFEAFF.